Presented here are 6 T cell receptor beta chains from one specimen sequenced in a study of CD4 T cells in relation to SARS-CoV-2 and coronaviruses. The unexposed donors gave CD4+ T cells in about 2010-2019, prior to COVID-19. The data were produced by immunoSEQ multiplex PCR, yet TCRdb's version contains in-frame clones alone and is incomplete. The top ten hold around 0.25% of the sample, which has 60,000 to 85,000 clones, roughly 93% seen once. The specimen sequenced was naive CD4+ T cells from PBMCs. Subset indicated: naive CD4+ T cells isolated by negative enrichment. All receptors derive from a human donor in good health.

This clone was observed once. The chain has TRBV6-5 and TRBJ2-7; 8 nucleotides match TRBD1. V shed 6 bases and J 5 bases; nucleotides not matched to a gene: 9. The germline V gene encodes CDR1 MNHEY and CDR2 SVGAGI. The CDR3 length is 14 residues. The CDR3 region has the DNA TGTGCCAGCAGCCGACAATTGACAGGGGACGAGCAGTACTTC. Translating it yields CASSRQLTGDEQYF.

The J gene is TRBJ2-7, the V gene TRBV6-5; 9 bases line up with TRBD2. Germline CDR1 is MNHEY and CDR2 is SVGAGI. The J segment lost 2 bases and the V segment lost 1 base, leaving 3 bases of the junction unmatched. The CDR3 loop spans 15 amino acids. Here the CDR3 DNA reads TGTGCCAGCAGTTACTTCCTAGCGGGGACCTACGAGCAGTACTTC. Protein sequence: CASSYFLAGTYEQYF.

This clone occurred once. The chain couples TRBV6-5 to TRBJ2-3; 9 bases match TRBD1. Per the germline V gene, CDR1 is MNHEY and CDR2 is SVGAGI. The CDR3 has 14 amino acids. Losses at the gene ends were 5 bases for V and 4 bases for J; bases not matched to a gene: 4. The CDR3 here is CASSRGQGSDTQYF. In nucleotides, the CDR3 is TGTGCCAGCAGTCGGGGACAGGGTTCAGATACGCAGTATTTT.

V is TRBV7-3 and J is TRBJ1-1; no reliable D call. The V end was cut by 0 bases, the J end by 3 bases, with 11 bases between. Germline V gives CDR1 SGHTA, CDR2 FQGTGA. The CDR3 sequence is 15 residues long. The CDR3 region is CASSLTGSRDTEAFF. In nucleotides, the CDR3 is TGTGCCAGCAGCTTAACTGGATCTAGGGACACTGAAGCTTTCTTT.

The gene calls are TRBV19 and TRBJ2-1, with 10 bases that match TRBD1. The ends lost 5 bases at V and 7 bases at J; junction bases unmatched: 11. Germline V gene sequence: CDR1 LNHDA, CDR2 SQIVND (reference sequence). The CDR3 spans 16 residues. The CDR3 DNA reads as TGTGCCAGTAGTCCTTATTCGACAGGGGGCTGGAATGAGCAGTTCTTC. Its protein product is CASSPYSTGGWNEQFF.

The chain employs TRBV24-1 and TRBJ2-2, with 13 positions matching TRBD2. The CDR3 is made up of 20 amino acids. Losses at the gene ends were 2 bases for V and 3 bases for J; bases not matched to a gene: 11. Germline V CDR1 and CDR2: KGHDR, SFDVKD. The DNA of the CDR3 is TGTGCCACCAGTGATTCCGGGGGACTAGCGGGACCGGGAGACACCGGGGAGCTGTTTTTT. Translated: CATSDSGGLAGPGDTGELFF.